This T cell receptor beta chain comes out of a study of human T cells and chemical hapten exposure. As to time point: patch test 1, 2 weeks after DPC sensitization. As for treatment: therapeutic diphenylcyclopropenone sensitization with weekly scalp DPC. This clonotype showed up just a few times. Its target is not known. Germline lookup yields CDR1 SGHVS and CDR2 FQNEAQ. V lost 7 bases, J lost 6 bases, and 7 bases lay in between. The length of the CDR3 is 11 residues. Study-level results: With patch test score, the counts of PT1 expanded TCRs showed a positive correlation. The formation of large CDR3 similarity clusters by expanded TCRs significantly exceeded that of controls.

Individual cDNA molecules (in the library) carried attached unique molecular identifiers. Each CDR3 protein is one row after TCRdb ran MiXCR on the RACE reads. The table shows about 120,000 distinct CDR3 sequences, with roughly an eighth occurring only once. The chain couples TRBV7-8 to TRBJ2-4; no reliable D call. This receptor was taken from a woman aged 45-59 years with alopecia areata. Some clones in this sample may be carry-over from other donors' samples. The sample here was whole blood, taken in connection with sensitization to the hapten diphenylcyclopropenone (DPC). This CDR3 reads CASTPGNIQYF. The CDR3 DNA sequence: TGTGCCAGCACACCGGGAAACATTCAGTACTTC.